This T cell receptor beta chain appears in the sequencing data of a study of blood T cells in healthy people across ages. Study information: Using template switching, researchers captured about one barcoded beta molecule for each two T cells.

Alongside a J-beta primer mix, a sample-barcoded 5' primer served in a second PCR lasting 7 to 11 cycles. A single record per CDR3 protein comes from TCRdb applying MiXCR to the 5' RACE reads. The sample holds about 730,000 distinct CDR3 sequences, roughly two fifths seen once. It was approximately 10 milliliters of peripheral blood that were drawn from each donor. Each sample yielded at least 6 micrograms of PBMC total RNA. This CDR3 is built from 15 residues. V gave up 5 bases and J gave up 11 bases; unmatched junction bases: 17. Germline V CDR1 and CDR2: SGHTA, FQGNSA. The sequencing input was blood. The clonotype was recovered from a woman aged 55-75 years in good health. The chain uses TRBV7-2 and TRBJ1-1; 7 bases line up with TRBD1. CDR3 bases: TGTGCCAGCAGCCACAGGGGTGGGACTGGGGATTCGGCTTTCTTT. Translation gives CASSHRGGTGDSAFF.